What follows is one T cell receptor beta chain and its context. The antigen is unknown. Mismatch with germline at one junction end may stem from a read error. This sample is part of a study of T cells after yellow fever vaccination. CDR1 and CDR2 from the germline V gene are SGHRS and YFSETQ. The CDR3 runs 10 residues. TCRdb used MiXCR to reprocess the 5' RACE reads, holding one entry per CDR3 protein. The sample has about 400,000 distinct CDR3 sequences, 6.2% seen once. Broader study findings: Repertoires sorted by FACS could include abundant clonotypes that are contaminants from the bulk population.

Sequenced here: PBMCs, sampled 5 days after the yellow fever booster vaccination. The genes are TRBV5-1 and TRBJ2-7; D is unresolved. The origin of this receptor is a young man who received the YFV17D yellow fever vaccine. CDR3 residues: CAPRSFEQYF. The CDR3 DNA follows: TGCGCCCCCCGGTCCTTCGAGCAGTACTTC.